Shown below are 10 T cell receptor beta chains from a single sample sequenced in a study of glioma-infiltrating T cells. The iRepertoire nested amplicon-rescue multiplex PCR amplified TCR alpha and beta CDR3s from RNA. TCRdb re-analysed the multiplex PCR reads in MiXCR, keeping a single row per CDR3 protein. There are 150,000 to 200,000 distinct CDR3 sequences in the sample; 32% occur only once, and roughly a fifth lies in the top ten. The sequenced material came from glioma tissue, nonneoplastic brain tissue, or PBMCs (not recorded which). The receptors derive from a human donor with low-grade glioma or glioblastoma, undergoing nonglioma brain surgery, or in good health (not recorded which).

This clonotype was picked up many times. The chain links TRBV28 to TRBJ2-5, with D perhaps matching TRBD1 (5 bases). The CDR3 has 15 residues. V was cut by 3 bases and J by 5 bases, with 16 bases left in between. In germline, CDR1 is MDHEN, CDR2 SYDVKM. CDR3 amino acids: CASSFKGVTVETQYF. CDR3 nucleotide sequence: TGTGCCAGCAGTTTCAAAGGGGTGACGGTGGAGACCCAGTACTTC.

As for this clonotype: One junction end disagrees with the germline gene, perhaps due to a read error. The chain employs TRBV27 and TRBJ2-1; tentative D call: TRBD1 (6 bases). Germline V gene lookup returns CDR1 MNHEY and CDR2 SMNVEV (reference sequence). This CDR3 has 17 residues. The CDR3 DNA follows: TGTGCCAGCAGTGCCTACTCCTACGCGGACAGTAACAATGAGCAGTTATTC. It yields the protein CASSAYSYADSNNEQLF.

This clonotype was detected once. The chain joins TRBV20-1 to TRBJ2-7; perhaps TRBD1 as D (5 bases). This CDR3 region has 14 residues. V lost 3 bases, J lost 5 bases, and 17 bases lay in between. CDR1 DFQATT and CDR2 SNEGSKA come from the germline V gene (reference sequence). The CDR3 spells CSASPDSSYNEQYF. Written as DNA, the CDR3 is TGCAGTGCTAGCCCCGACAGCTCCTACAACGAGCAGTACTTC.

This clonotype was detected ten times or more. This chain connects TRBV7-6 to TRBJ2-2; 11 bases are shared with TRBD2. CDR1 and CDR2 (germline): SGHVS, FNYEAQ. CDR3 length equals 17 residues. With V trimmed by 4 bases and J by 7 bases, 11 bases remained unmatched. This CDR3 is CASSSGRGTSGHGELFF. The DNA for the CDR3 is TGTGCCAGCAGCTCCGGTCGGGGGACTAGCGGTCACGGGGAGCTGTTTTTT.

Turning to this clonotype: Given a much more abundant clone one base away, this may be a read error. The V call is TRBV29-1, the J call TRBJ1-1; a possible D gene is TRBD1 (6 bases). Looked up from germline, CDR1 is SQVTM and CDR2 is ANQGSEA. The CDR3 spans 13 residues. CDR3 sequence reads: CNFRRGMFTEAFF. As DNA, the CDR3 is TGCAACTTTCGCAGGGGCATGTTCACTGAAGCTTTCTTT. The complete variable domain, with remaining parts taken from reference TRBV29-1 and TRBJ1-1, reads SAVISQKPSRDICQRGTSLTIQCQVDSQVTMMFWYRQQPGQSLTLIATANQGSEATYESGFVIDKFPISRPNLTFSTLTVSNMSPEDSSIYLCNFRRGMFTEAFFGQGTRLTVV.

In the case of this clonotype: One base away lies a much larger clone, so this may be a sequencing read error. CDR3 in DNA: TGCAGCGTGGTTACAGGGGGCGATCAGCTCCAGCATTTT. Its translation is CSVVTGGDQLQHF. The gene calls are TRBV29-1 and TRBJ1-5; 9 bases are a match to TRBD1. The germline V gene has CDR1 SQVTM and CDR2 ANQGSEA. The CDR3 is 13 residues long.

V gene TRBV5-4 combines with J gene TRBJ2-1, with no clear D. Trimming left V 4 bases short and J 9 bases short, with 11 bases between. Looked up from germline, CDR1 is SGHNT and CDR2 is YYREEE (reference sequence). The CDR3 is 12 amino acids. The CDR3 region is CASSHSLGEQFF. Written as DNA, the CDR3 is TGTGCCAGCAGCCACTCCCTGGGTGAGCAGTTCTTC.

In its sample, this clonotype was seen many times. The chain recombines TRBV19 with TRBJ2-5; D not resolved. V was trimmed by 3 bases and J by 1 base, leaving 6 bases between them. CDR3 size: 13 residues. The V gene's germline CDR1 is LNHDA and CDR2 SQIVND (reference sequence). The CDR3 sequence: CASSIDGQETQYF. The CDR3 region has the DNA TGTGCCAGTAGTATCGACGGCCAAGAGACCCAGTACTTC.

This clonotype has a count of ten or more. The chain joins TRBV7-2 to TRBJ2-7, with 9 bases matching TRBD1. After removal of 3 bases from V and 3 bases from J, the junction contained 6 bases not matched to a gene. Germline CDR1 reads SGHTA; CDR2 reads FQGNSA. CDR3 length: 15 residues. The CDR3 DNA follows: TGTGCCAGCAGCTTCGATCGGGACAGGGTCTACGAGCAGTACTTC. It translates to CASSFDRDRVYEQYF.

This clonotype has ten or more counts. The chain recombines TRBV27 with TRBJ2-1, with D unclear. The CDR3 extends over 15 amino acids. V was pared by 3 bases and J by 6 bases, with 15 bases between. The germline V gene encodes CDR1 MNHEY and CDR2 SMNVEV (reference sequence). For the CDR3, the DNA is TGTGCCAGCAGTTTTCTAACGGATTTGGGCAATGAGCAGTTCTTC. As protein: CASSFLTDLGNEQFF.